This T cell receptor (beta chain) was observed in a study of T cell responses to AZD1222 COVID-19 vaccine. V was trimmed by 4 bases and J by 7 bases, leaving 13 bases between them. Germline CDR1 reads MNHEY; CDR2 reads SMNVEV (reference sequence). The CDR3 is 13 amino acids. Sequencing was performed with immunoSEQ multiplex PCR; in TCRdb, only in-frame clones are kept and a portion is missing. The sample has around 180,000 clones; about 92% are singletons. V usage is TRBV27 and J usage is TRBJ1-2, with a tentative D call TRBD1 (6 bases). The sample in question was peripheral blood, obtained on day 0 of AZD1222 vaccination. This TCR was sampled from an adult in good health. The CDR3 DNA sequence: TGTGCCAGCAGTTACAGCGACAGGAGTGGCTACACCTTC. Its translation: CASSYSDRSGYTF.